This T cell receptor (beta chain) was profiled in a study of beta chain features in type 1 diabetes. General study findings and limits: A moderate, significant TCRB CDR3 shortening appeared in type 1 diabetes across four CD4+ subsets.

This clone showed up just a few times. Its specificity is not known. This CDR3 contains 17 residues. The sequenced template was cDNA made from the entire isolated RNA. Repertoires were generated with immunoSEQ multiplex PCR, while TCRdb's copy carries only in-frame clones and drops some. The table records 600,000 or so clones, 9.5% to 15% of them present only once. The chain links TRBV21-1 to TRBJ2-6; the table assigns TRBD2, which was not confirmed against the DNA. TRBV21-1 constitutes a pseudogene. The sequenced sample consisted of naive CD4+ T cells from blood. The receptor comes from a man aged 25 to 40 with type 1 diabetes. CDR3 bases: TGTGCCAGCAGCAAAGGGGAAGGGAGCTCTGGGGCCAACGTCCTGACTTTC. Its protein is CASSKGEGSSGANVLTF.